The present TCR beta chain was sequenced within a study of identical twins. TCRdb reprocessed the 5' RACE reads with MiXCR, giving one entry per CDR3 protein. The data show 690,000 or so distinct CDR3 sequences, 5.5% to 7.5% seen once. This clonotype has at least ten counts. The antigen is not known. Regarding the study as a whole: An excess of low generation probability was shown by twin-shared out-of-frame alpha sequences.

Source material: naive T cells sorted from blood. The clonotype originates from a man aged 18-30 years in good health.

CDR3 residues: CASSFTTGTDTQYF. The CDR3 DNA sequence: TGCGCCAGCAGCTTCACAACAGGCACAGATACGCAGTATTTT. The chain uses TRBV5-1 and TRBJ2-3; no clear D. Germline lookup yields CDR1 SGHRS and CDR2 YFSETQ. V lost 2 bases to trimming and J lost 1 base, with 8 bases between them. There are 14 residues in the CDR3.